This T cell receptor beta chain was retrieved from a study of Graves' ophthalmopathy and Graves' hyperthyroidism. General observations from the study: Progression of ophthalmopathy was predicted by the model with approximately 71% sensitivity and around 72% specificity. From stable hyperthyroidism, ophthalmopathy was separated by a 13-signature model with 85% to 90% sensitivity and around 80% specificity. Thyroid clonotypes that were expanded above 0.001 frequency mostly also appeared in blood.

To note about this clonotype: Antigen unknown.

The study amplified TCR beta CDR3 regions using RNA transcripts. First-round RT-PCR relied on HTBI primers, and a second-round multiplex PCR came next. TCRdb re-analysed the multiplex PCR reads in MiXCR, keeping a single row per CDR3 protein. The sample carries fewer than 600,000 distinct CDR3 sequences, 13% to 15% recorded once. The V and J ends lost 0 bases and 8 bases, in that order; junction bases with no gene match: 7. Germline assignment: CDR1 MGHRA and CDR2 YSYEKL. This CDR3 has 14 amino acids. This sequence was found in a woman aged 25 to 39 with Graves' ophthalmopathy. J is TRBJ2-7 and V is TRBV4-1; 7 bases align to TRBD1. The sequencing sample was made of blood. CDR3 sequence reads: CASSQDPRGQQQYF. In nucleotides, the CDR3 is TGCGCCAGCAGCCAAGATCCGAGGGGGCAACAGCAGTACTTC.